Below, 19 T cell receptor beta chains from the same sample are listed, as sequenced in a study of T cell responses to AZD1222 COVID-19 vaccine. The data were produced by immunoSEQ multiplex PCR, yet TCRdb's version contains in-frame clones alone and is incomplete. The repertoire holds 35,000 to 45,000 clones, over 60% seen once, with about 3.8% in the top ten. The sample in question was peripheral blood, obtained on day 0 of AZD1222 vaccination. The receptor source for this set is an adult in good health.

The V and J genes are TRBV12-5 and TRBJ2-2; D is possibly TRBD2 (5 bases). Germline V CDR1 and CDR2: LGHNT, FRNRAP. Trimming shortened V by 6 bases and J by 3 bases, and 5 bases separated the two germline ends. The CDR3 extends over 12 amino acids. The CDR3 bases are TGTGCTAGTGGGGGAGACACCGGGGAGCTGTTTTTT. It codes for CASGGDTGELFF.

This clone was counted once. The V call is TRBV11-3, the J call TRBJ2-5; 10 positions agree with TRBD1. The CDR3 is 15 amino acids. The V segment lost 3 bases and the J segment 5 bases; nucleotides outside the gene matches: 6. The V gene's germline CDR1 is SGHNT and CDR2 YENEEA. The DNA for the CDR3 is TGTGCCAGCAGCTTTCCGACAGGGGGCGGGGAGACCCAGTACTTC. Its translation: CASSFPTGGGETQYF.

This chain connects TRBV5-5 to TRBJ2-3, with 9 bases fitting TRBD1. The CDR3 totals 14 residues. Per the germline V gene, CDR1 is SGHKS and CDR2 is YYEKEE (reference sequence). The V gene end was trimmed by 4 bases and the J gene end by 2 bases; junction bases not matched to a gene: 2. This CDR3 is CASSGTGYTDTQYF. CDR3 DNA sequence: TGTGCCAGCAGCGGGACAGGGTACACAGATACGCAGTATTTT.

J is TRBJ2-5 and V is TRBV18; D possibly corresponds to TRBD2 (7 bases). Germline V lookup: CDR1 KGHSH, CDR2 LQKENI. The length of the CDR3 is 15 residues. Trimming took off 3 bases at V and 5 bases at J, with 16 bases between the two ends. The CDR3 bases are TGTGCCAGCTCACCGCCCGGGGGGCGGGTGGAGACCCAGTACTTC. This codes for CASSPPGGRVETQYF.

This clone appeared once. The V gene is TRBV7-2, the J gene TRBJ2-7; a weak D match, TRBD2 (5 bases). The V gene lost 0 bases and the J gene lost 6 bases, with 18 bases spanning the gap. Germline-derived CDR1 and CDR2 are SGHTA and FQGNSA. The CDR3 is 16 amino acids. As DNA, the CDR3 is TGTGCCAGCAGCTTAGCGCGGTACTACGGAGGCGTCGAGCAGTACTTC. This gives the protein CASSLARYYGGVEQYF.

CDR3 region: CASSGGITGISYGYTF. The CDR3 region has the DNA TGTGCCAGCAGTGGGGGTATTACGGGAATTTCCTATGGCTACACCTTC. The V and J genes are TRBV25-1 and TRBJ1-2; D ambiguous. This CDR3 comprises 16 residues. Trimming took off 4 bases at V and 4 bases at J, with 19 bases between the two ends. Germline V gene lookup returns CDR1 MGHDK and CDR2 SYGVNS.

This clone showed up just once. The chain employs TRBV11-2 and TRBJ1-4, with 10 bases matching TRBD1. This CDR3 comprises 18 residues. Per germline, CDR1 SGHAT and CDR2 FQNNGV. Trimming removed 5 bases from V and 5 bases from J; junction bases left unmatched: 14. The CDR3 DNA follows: TGTGCCAGCAGCCAATCCCGGGCACCGGGACAGGGGAATGAAAAACTGTTTTTT. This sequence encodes CASSQSRAPGQGNEKLFF.

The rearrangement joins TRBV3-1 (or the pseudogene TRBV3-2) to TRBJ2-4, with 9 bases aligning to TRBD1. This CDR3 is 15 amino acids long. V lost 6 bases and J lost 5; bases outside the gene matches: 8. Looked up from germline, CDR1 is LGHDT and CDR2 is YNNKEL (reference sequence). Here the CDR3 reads CASRQQQGAENIQYF. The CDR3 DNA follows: TGTGCCAGCAGACAACAACAGGGGGCTGAAAACATTCAGTACTTC.

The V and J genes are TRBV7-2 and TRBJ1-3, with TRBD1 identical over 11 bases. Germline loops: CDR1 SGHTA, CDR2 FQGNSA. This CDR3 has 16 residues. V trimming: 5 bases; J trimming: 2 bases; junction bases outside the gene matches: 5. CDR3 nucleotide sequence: TGTGCCAGCAGCCCAGGGGACAGGGGGGCTGGAAACACCATATATTTT. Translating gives CASSPGDRGAGNTIYF. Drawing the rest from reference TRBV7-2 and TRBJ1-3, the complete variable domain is GAGVSQSPSNKVTEKGKDVELRCDPISGHTALYWYRQSLGQGLEFLIYFQGNSAPDKSGLPSDRFSAERTGGSVSTLTIQRTQQEDSAVYLCASSPGDRGAGNTIYFGEGSWLTVV.

CDR3 DNA sequence: TGTGCCAGCGGATCCGGGCGAGGGGGCAAAAACTATGGCTACACCTTC. It yields the protein CASGSGRGGKNYGYTF. The chain combines TRBV28 with TRBJ1-2; 7 nucleotides line up with TRBD1. This CDR3 spans 16 amino acids. V was pared by 8 bases and J by 2 bases, with 14 bases of the junction left unmatched. Germline CDR1 is MDHEN and CDR2 is SYDVKM.

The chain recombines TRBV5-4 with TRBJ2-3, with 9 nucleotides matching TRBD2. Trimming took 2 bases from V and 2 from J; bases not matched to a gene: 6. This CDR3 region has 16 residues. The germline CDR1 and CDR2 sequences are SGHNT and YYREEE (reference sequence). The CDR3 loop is CASSLGGRASTDTQYF. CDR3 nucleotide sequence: TGTGCCAGCAGCTTAGGCGGGAGGGCTTCCACAGATACGCAGTATTTT.

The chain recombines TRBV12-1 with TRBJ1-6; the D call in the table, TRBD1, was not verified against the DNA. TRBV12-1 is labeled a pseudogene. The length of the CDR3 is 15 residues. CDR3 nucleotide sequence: TGTGCCAGCAGCTTTCGACAGAAGTATAATTCACCCCTCCACTTT. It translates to CASSFRQKYNSPLHF.

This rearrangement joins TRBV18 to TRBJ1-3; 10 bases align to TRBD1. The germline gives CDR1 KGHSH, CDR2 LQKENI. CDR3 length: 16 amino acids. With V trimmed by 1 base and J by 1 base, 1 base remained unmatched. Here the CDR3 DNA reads TGTGCCAGCTCACCACAGGGACAGGGGTCTGGAAACACCATATATTTT. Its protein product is CASSPQGQGSGNTIYF.

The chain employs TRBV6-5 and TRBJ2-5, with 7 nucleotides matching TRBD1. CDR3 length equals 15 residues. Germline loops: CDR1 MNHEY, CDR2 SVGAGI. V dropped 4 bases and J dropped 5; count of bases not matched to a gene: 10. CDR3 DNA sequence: TGTGCCAGCAGTTCAAGGGGGCGATTTGGTGAGACCCAGTACTTC. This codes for CASSSRGRFGETQYF.

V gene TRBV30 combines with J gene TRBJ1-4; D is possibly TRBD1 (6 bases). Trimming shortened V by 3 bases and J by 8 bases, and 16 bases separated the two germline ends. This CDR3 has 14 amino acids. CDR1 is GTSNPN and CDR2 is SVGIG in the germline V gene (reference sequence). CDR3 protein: CAWSIQGSGEKLFF. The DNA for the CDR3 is TGTGCCTGGAGCATACAGGGTTCGGGCGAAAAACTGTTTTTT.

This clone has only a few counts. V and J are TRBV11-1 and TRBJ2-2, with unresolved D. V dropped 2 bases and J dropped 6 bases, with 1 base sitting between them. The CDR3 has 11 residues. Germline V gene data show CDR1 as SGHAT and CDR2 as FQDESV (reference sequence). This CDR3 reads CASSLSGELFF. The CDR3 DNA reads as TGTGCCAGCAGCTTATCCGGGGAGCTGTTTTTT.

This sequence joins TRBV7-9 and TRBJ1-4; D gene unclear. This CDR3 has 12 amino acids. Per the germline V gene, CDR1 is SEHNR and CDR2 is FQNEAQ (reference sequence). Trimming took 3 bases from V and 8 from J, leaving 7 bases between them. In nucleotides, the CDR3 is TGTGCCAGCAGCTTCGACTTCGAAAAACTGTTTTTT. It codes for CASSFDFEKLFF.

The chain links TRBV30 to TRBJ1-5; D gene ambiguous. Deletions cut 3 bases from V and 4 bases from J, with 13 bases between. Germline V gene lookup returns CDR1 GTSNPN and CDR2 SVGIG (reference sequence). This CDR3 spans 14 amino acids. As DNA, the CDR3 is TGTGCCTGGAGGGCCATCGGCCGGAATCAGCCCCAGCATTTT. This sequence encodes CAWRAIGRNQPQHF.

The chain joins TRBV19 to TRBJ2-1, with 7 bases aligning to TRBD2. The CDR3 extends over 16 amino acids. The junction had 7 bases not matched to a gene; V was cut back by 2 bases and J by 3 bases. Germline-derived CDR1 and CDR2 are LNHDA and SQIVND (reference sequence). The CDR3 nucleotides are TGTGCCAGTAGTATAAGTGTCCTAGCGGTCTACAATGAGCAGTTCTTC. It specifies CASSISVLAVYNEQFF.